Below, one T cell receptor beta chain is given with its context. Its antigen is undetermined. The data were obtained in a study of cytomegalovirus exposure and HLA in healthy donors. CDR3 length: 16 residues. The germline V gene encodes CDR1 SEHNR and CDR2 FQNEAQ (reference sequence). V shed 4 bases, J shed 3 bases, and the junction held 6 bases outside the gene matches. The study, taken as a whole, reports: The study designated 150 to 200 TCR beta chains cytomegalovirus-associated. With later analysis, a missense DCLRE1C variant became linked to TCR beta V- and J-gene trimming. Among the most significant clusters, several appeared linked to common viral pathogens in a later analysis. As immune exposure information, only CMV serostatus was available.

PCR amplification relied on 60 Vbeta primers (plus 13 Jbeta primers). The table came from immunoSEQ multiplex PCR; TCRdb's copy has only in-frame clones and leaves some out. The table includes 200,000 to 250,000 clones, approximately 79% detected once. The sequencing sample was made of PBMCs. This TCR was sampled from a man aged 45-60 years in good health and CMV-seronegative. The chain joins TRBV7-9 to TRBJ1-5; TRBD1 matches at 10 bases. For the CDR3, the DNA is TGTGCCAGCAGCTCGACAGGGGGCTCTATCAATCAGCCCCAGCATTTT. Amino acids: CASSSTGGSINQPQHF.